This T cell receptor beta chain was identified during a study of blood T cell repertoires in COVID-19. Looking at the study overall: PBMCs, B-cell-depleted T cells, or T cells provided the cDNA or gDNA that made up the material.

The germline V gene encodes CDR1 MNHEY and CDR2 SVGAGI. V was clipped by 6 bases and J by 3 bases, with 6 bases between them. CDR3 size: 11 residues. Profiling relied on immunoSEQ multiplex PCR, and the TCRdb table lists in-frame clones only, not all of them. The sample includes about 310,000 clones, about 90% of them seen just once. Sequencing input: PBMCs or T cells enriched from blood (not recorded which). This receptor was identified in a woman aged 25 to 39 who had recovered from COVID-19. The rearrangement joins TRBV6-5 to TRBJ2-7, with no clear D. The CDR3 DNA follows: TGTGCCAGCAGACGAGACTACGAGCAGTACTTC. This gives the protein CASRRDYEQYF.